The next 22 T cell receptor beta chains were all read from a single sample in a study of early T cells in non-severe SARS-CoV-2 infection. TCRdb reprocessed the 5' RACE reads via MiXCR and lists one record per CDR3 protein. The sample consists of fewer than 30,000 distinct CDR3 sequences, 4.3% of them appearing once. The sequencing sample was made of whole blood. The receptor source for this set is an adult who was a healthcare worker with PCR-confirmed SARS-CoV-2 infection or an uninfected control (not recorded which).

This clonotype was picked up many times. The chain joins TRBV20-1 to TRBJ2-7; D remains unclear. This CDR3 has 12 amino acids. CDR1 and CDR2 from the germline V gene are DFQATT and SNEGSKA (reference sequence). Trimming shortened V by 0 bases and J by 4 bases, and 7 bases separated the two germline ends. CDR3 protein: CSARETFYEQYF. The CDR3 nucleotides are TGCAGTGCTAGAGAAACCTTTTACGAGCAGTACTTC.

This clonotype was picked up a small number of times. V is TRBV20-1 and J is TRBJ2-3; the match to TRBD2 covers 9 bases. The CDR3 is 16 amino acids. Germline CDR1 and CDR2: DFQATT and SNEGSKA (reference sequence). The trim removed 6 bases at V and 10 bases at J, leaving 20 bases unmatched. CDR3 coding DNA: TGCAGTGCCTTGGTTTCGTCTAGCGGGGACGGCAGGGCGCAGTATTTT. It encodes CSALVSSSGDGRAQYF.

This clonotype came up many times. V gene TRBV7-8 combines with J gene TRBJ1-1; D unresolved. V lost 1 base, J lost 3 bases, and 3 bases lay in between. The CDR3 consists of 12 residues. Germline V gene lookup returns CDR1 SGHVS and CDR2 FQNEAQ. CDR3 amino acids: CASSLEHTEAFF. The CDR3 DNA reads as TGTGCCAGCAGCTTAGAGCACACTGAAGCTTTCTTT.

This clonotype was counted many times. The chain carries TRBV7-2 and TRBJ2-2, with D perhaps TRBD2 (6 bases). The CDR3 extends over 16 amino acids. V lost 0 bases to trimming and J lost 1 base, with 9 bases between them. Germline V gene lookup returns CDR1 SGHTA and CDR2 FQGNSA. CDR3: CASSLARGRNTGELFF. The CDR3 DNA sequence: TGTGCCAGCAGCTTAGCGCGGGGCAGGAACACCGGGGAGCTGTTTTTT. Full variable domain (missing parts from reference TRBV7-2 and TRBJ2-2): GAGVSQSPSNKVTEKGKDVELRCDPISGHTALYWYRQSLGQGLEFLIYFQGNSAPDKSGLPSDRFSAERTGGSVSTLTIQRTQQEDSAVYLCASSLARGRNTGELFFGEGSRLTVL.

This clonotype was recorded at least ten times. This chain uses TRBV27 with TRBJ2-3; D gene uncertain. The CDR3 totals 14 residues. The V gene's germline CDR1 is MNHEY and CDR2 SMNVEV (reference sequence). V gave up 8 bases and J gave up 0 bases, with 12 bases separating them. The CDR3 DNA reads TGTGCCAGCGCCCTGGATGCTAGCACAGATACGCAGTATTTT. It specifies CASALDASTDTQYF.

The chain carries TRBV11-2 and TRBJ2-1; D is undetermined. V was cut by 3 bases and J by 8 bases, with 20 bases left in between. Per germline, CDR1 SGHAT and CDR2 FQNNGV. The CDR3 contains 16 residues. CDR3 region: CASSFESRVLLDEQFF. The CDR3 region has the DNA TGTGCCAGCAGCTTCGAGTCCCGGGTACTATTAGATGAGCAGTTCTTC.

This clonotype was counted ten times or more. The chain couples TRBV7-3 to TRBJ2-1; TRBD2 matches 10 bases. CDR3 size: 15 residues. V dropped 2 bases and J dropped 4; count of bases not matched to a gene: 2. Germline V CDR1 and CDR2: SGHTA, FQGTGA. This CDR3 reads CASSLEAGGYNEQFF. CDR3 bases: TGTGCCAGCAGCTTAGAAGCGGGAGGGTACAATGAGCAGTTCTTC.

This clonotype was counted many times. This sequence joins TRBV7-9 and TRBJ1-4; D call uncertain. V shed 5 bases and J shed 7 bases, with 17 bases lying between them. Germline V CDR1 and CDR2: SEHNR, FQNEAQ (reference sequence). The CDR3 loop spans 15 amino acids. The DNA for the CDR3 is TGTGCCAGCAGCACCCGACCCATCCGGGGTGAAAAACTGTTTTTT. As protein: CASSTRPIRGEKLFF.

The table lists this clonotype with many counts. V usage is TRBV4-1 and J usage is TRBJ2-1; no clear D gene. The V gene's germline CDR1 is MGHRA and CDR2 YSYEKL. The V end lost 6 bases, the J end lost 0 bases, and 15 bases lay between the germline ends. The CDR3 totals 16 residues. CDR3 DNA: TGCGCCAGCAGTTCCCGCGGTCATAGCTCCTACAATGAGCAGTTCTTC. This encodes CASSSRGHSSYNEQFF.

The chain joins TRBV9 to TRBJ1-4; D not resolved. Germline V gene data show CDR1 as SGDLS and CDR2 as YYNGEE. The CDR3 covers 15 residues. Trimming took off 3 bases at V and 0 bases at J, with 9 bases between the two ends. The CDR3: CASSDTDATNEKLFF. The CDR3 DNA reads as TGTGCCAGCAGCGATACAGATGCAACTAATGAAAAACTGTTTTTT.

In this sample, this clonotype turned up a few times. The chain uses TRBV7-8 and TRBJ1-1; TRBD1 might be the D (6 bases). Germline lookup yields CDR1 SGHVS and CDR2 FQNEAQ. The CDR3 consists of 15 residues. V was shortened by 4 bases and J by 2 bases, with 14 bases between the two germline ends. The chain's CDR3 is CASSSTGIGNTEAFF. In DNA form, the CDR3 reads TGTGCCAGCAGCTCTACAGGGATAGGAAACACTGAAGCTTTCTTT.

There are many counts of this clonotype. The chain couples TRBV7-6 to TRBJ2-7, with no clear D. This CDR3 spans 14 amino acids. Per the germline V gene, CDR1 is SGHVS and CDR2 is FNYEAQ. V was shortened by 5 bases and J by 1 base, with 12 bases between the two germline ends. This chain's CDR3 is CASSPTGPSYEQYF. CDR3 in DNA: TGTGCCAGCAGCCCGACGGGCCCTTCCTACGAGCAGTACTTC. Combining the CDR3 with reference TRBV7-6 and TRBJ2-7 gives the whole variable domain GAGVSQSPRYKVTKRGQDVALRCDPISGHVSLYWYRQALGQGPEFLTYFNYEAQQDKSGLPNDRFSAERPEGSISTLTIQRTEQRDSAMYRCASSPTGPSYEQYFGPGTRLTVT.

This clonotype was counted at least ten times. The rearrangement links TRBV7-2 to TRBJ2-3; the D call may be TRBD1 or TRBD2 (5 bases each). The CDR3 is made up of 15 amino acids. Looked up from germline, CDR1 is SGHTA and CDR2 is FQGNSA. Trimming cost V 5 bases and J 2 bases, with 14 bases left between them. The DNA of the CDR3 is TGTGCCAGCAGCCCCGCCCCAGGGACCACAGATACGCAGTATTTT. This gives the protein CASSPAPGTTDTQYF.

This clonotype was observed at least ten times. V usage is TRBV7-9 and J usage is TRBJ2-7; tentative D call: TRBD1 (6 bases). Between the trimmed V and J ends, which lost 4 bases and 6 bases, there was a span of 19 bases. Germline values: CDR1 SEHNR, CDR2 FQNEAQ (reference sequence). The CDR3 is made up of 15 amino acids. The CDR3 region has the DNA TGTGCCAGCAGCTCTCGAGAGGACAGAGGCCCCGAGCAGTACTTC. Its translation is CASSSREDRGPEQYF.

This clonotype was detected many times. This chain joins TRBV19 and TRBJ2-2; D is tentatively TRBD1 or TRBD2 (5 bases each). Germline CDR1 reads LNHDA; CDR2 reads SQIVND (reference sequence). The CDR3 consists of 15 residues. Trimming took 5 bases from V and 6 from J, leaving 16 bases between them. The CDR3 nucleotides read TGTGCCAGTAGTCGGGACCCTAGAGGGGCCGGGGAGCTGTTTTTT. Its protein product is CASSRDPRGAGELFF. Drawing the rest from reference TRBV19 and TRBJ2-2, the complete variable domain is DGGITQSPKYLFRKEGQNVTLSCEQNLNHDAMYWYRQDPGQGLRLIYYSQIVNDFQKGDIAEGYSVSREKKESFPLTVTSAQKNPTAFYLCASSRDPRGAGELFFGEGSRLTVL.

The sample holds many counts of this clonotype. Here the CDR3 reads CASSYWGLEGNQPQHF. DNA for the CDR3: TGTGCCAGCAGTTACTGGGGGCTCGAGGGAAATCAGCCCCAGCATTTT. The rearrangement links TRBV6-6 to TRBJ1-5, with a tentative D call TRBD1 (6 bases). Germline lookup yields CDR1 MNHNY and CDR2 SVGAGI (reference sequence). Trimming pared 1 base from V and 4 bases from J, leaving 14 bases between. This CDR3 is 16 amino acids long.

This clonotype was counted at least ten times. CDR3 DNA: TGTGCCAGCAGTGAACGACGACGAGCGGACAGGATAAATCAGCCCCAGCATTTT. This codes for CASSERRRADRINQPQHF. The V call is TRBV6-2 or TRBV6-3, the J call TRBJ1-5, with 7 bases lining up with TRBD1. CDR1 and CDR2 from the germline V gene are MNHEY and SVGEGT. V lost 5 bases and J lost 4; bases outside the gene matches: 17. CDR3 length: 18 amino acids.

This clonotype came up many times. V usage is TRBV7-3 and J usage is TRBJ2-2; no clear D. Trimming removed 3 bases from V and 0 bases from J, with 8 bases in between. Looked up from germline, CDR1 is SGHTA and CDR2 is FQGTGA. CDR3 size: 15 residues. The chain's CDR3 is CASSLGITNTGELFF. The CDR3 region has the DNA TGTGCCAGCAGCTTGGGTATCACGAACACCGGGGAGCTGTTTTTT.

The V gene is TRBV6-5, the J gene TRBJ1-1; a possible D gene is TRBD1 (6 bases). Germline CDR1 and CDR2: MNHEY and SVGAGI. The CDR3 loop spans 12 amino acids. Trimming pared 2 bases from V and 8 bases from J, leaving 9 bases between. Here the CDR3 DNA reads TGTGCCAGCAGTTACAGGGGGAGGGAAGCTTTCTTT. This translates into CASSYRGREAFF.

This clonotype was seen at least ten times. The chain recombines TRBV20-1 with TRBJ2-3; 12 bases fit TRBD2. The CDR3 extends over 14 amino acids. Germline V gives CDR1 DFQATT, CDR2 SNEGSKA (reference sequence). V lost 7 bases to trimming and J lost 0 bases; unmatched junction nucleotides: 2. The CDR3 region is CSETSGGSTDTQYF. DNA of the CDR3: TGCAGTGAGACTAGCGGGGGAAGCACAGATACGCAGTATTTT.

In this sample, this clonotype turned up many times. The J gene is TRBJ2-7, the V gene TRBV5-1; 10 bases match TRBD2. CDR1 and CDR2 from the germline V gene are SGHRS and YFSETQ. The CDR3 is 16 amino acids. V shed 4 bases, J shed 4 bases, and the junction held 11 bases outside the gene matches. As DNA, the CDR3 is TGCGCCAGCAGCACCAAGGTTACTAGCGGGACGTACGAGCAGTACTTC. Translation gives CASSTKVTSGTYEQYF.

This clonotype was observed many times. The chain is built from TRBV7-6 and TRBJ2-3, with D perhaps matching TRBD2 (6 bases). CDR1 and CDR2 from the germline V gene are SGHVS and FNYEAQ. V was clipped by 5 bases and J by 3 bases, with 15 bases between them. CDR3 length: 15 residues. The CDR3 DNA reads TGTGCCAGCAGCCGACTCGGGACTCTTACAGATACGCAGTATTTT. Translating gives CASSRLGTLTDTQYF. The full variable domain, completed using reference TRBV7-6 and TRBJ2-3, is GAGVSQSPRYKVTKRGQDVALRCDPISGHVSLYWYRQALGQGPEFLTYFNYEAQQDKSGLPNDRFSAERPEGSISTLTIQRTEQRDSAMYRCASSRLGTLTDTQYFGPGTRLTVL.